This passage covers 18 T cell receptor beta chains from one sample sequenced in a study of shared clonotypes between healthy human individuals. Sequenced by immunoSEQ multiplex PCR; TCRdb stores in-frame clones only, minus some. The data contain millions of clones, about 92% of them singletons. Sequenced: naive CD4+ T cells sorted from blood. Subset given: CD45RA+ positively selected. Receptors were obtained from a man younger than 30 in good health.

The gene calls are TRBV4-3 and TRBJ2-3; D possibly corresponds to TRBD1 (6 bases). From germline, CDR1 is LGHNA and CDR2 YSLEER. The CDR3 length is 15 residues. The germline V and J ends were trimmed by 3 bases and 2 bases, with 12 bases remaining between them. CDR3 loop: CASSQGHLDTDTQYF. DNA for the CDR3: TGCGCCAGCAGCCAGGGACACCTCGACACAGATACGCAGTATTTT.

This chain joins TRBV2 and TRBJ1-1; TRBD1 aligns across 7 bases. The V gene's germline CDR1 is SNHLY and CDR2 FYNNEI. The CDR3 sequence is 14 residues long. V dropped 6 bases and J dropped 0; count of bases not matched to a gene: 4. The CDR3 spells CASRRDSMNTEAFF. The CDR3 DNA is TGTGCCAGCAGGAGGGACAGTATGAACACTGAAGCTTTCTTT.

CDR3 in DNA: TGTGCCAGCAGTTATTCCAGGACAGGGGGCACTGAAGCTTTCTTT. Translation gives CASSYSRTGGTEAFF. The rearrangement joins TRBV6-5 to TRBJ1-1; 10 bases agree with TRBD1. The CDR3 loop spans 15 amino acids. The ends lost 3 bases at V and 4 bases at J; junction bases unmatched: 5. Germline-derived CDR1 and CDR2 are MNHEY and SVGAGI.

The gene calls are TRBV7-9 and TRBJ2-2, with 9 bases identical to TRBD1. The CDR3 has 14 residues. The V segment lost 5 bases and the J segment 7 bases; nucleotides outside the gene matches: 5. Germline V gene lookup returns CDR1 SEHNR and CDR2 FQNEAQ (reference sequence). This CDR3 is CASSTGQGIGELFF. As DNA, the CDR3 is TGTGCCAGCAGCACTGGACAGGGGATCGGGGAGCTGTTTTTT.

A single count supports this clone. This specimen includes other DNA sequences encoding the same CDR3. V gene TRBV10-3 combines with J gene TRBJ2-7; possibly TRBD1 for D (5 bases). Germline assignment: CDR1 ENHRY and CDR2 SYGVKD. V lost 0 bases and J 3 bases, leaving 9 bases between the germline ends. The CDR3 runs to 14 residues. In nucleotides, the CDR3 is TGTGCCATCAGTGAGTCGGGGCAGGGCTACGAGCAGTACTTC. Translation: CAISESGQGYEQYF.

V gene TRBV10-3 combines with J gene TRBJ1-4; tentatively, D is TRBD1 (6 bases). V lost 4 bases to trimming and J lost 8 bases, with 11 bases between them. Germline CDR1 ENHRY, CDR2 SYGVKD. This CDR3 region has 13 residues. The CDR3 reads CAISVGTSEKLFF. CDR3 sequence (DNA): TGTGCCATCAGTGTGGGGACATCCGAAAAACTGTTTTTT.

A single count supports this clone. This sequence joins TRBV6-1 and TRBJ1-4; a weak D match, TRBD1 (5 bases). Trimming took 3 bases from V and 7 from J, leaving 18 bases between them. CDR3 length equals 16 residues. CDR1 MNHNS and CDR2 SASEGT come from the germline V gene. The chain's CDR3 is CASSEFAGRAGEKLFF. CDR3 nucleotides: TGTGCCAGCAGTGAGTTTGCGGGCAGGGCAGGTGAAAAACTGTTTTTT.

V gene TRBV7-2 combines with J gene TRBJ2-7, with D possibly TRBD1 on 7 matching bases. Germline V gives CDR1 SGHTA, CDR2 FQGNSA. Trimming removed 5 bases from V and 12 bases from J, with 20 bases in between. The CDR3 runs 13 residues. CDR3 nucleotide sequence: TGTGCCAGCAGCCCCTACCTGGAGGGGGCCGTGTACTTC. Its protein is CASSPYLEGAVYF.

The CDR3 loop is CASRTGTGRYEQYF. CDR3 nucleotide sequence: TGTGCCAGCAGGACCGGGACAGGGAGGTACGAGCAGTACTTC. The chain couples TRBV6-5 to TRBJ2-7; 9 bases align to TRBD1. Losses at the gene ends were 6 bases for V and 4 bases for J; bases not matched to a gene: 7. This CDR3 has 14 residues. Germline loops: CDR1 MNHEY, CDR2 SVGAGI.

This chain connects TRBV5-1 to TRBJ1-2; possible D gene TRBD1, 6 bases. The CDR3 sequence is 16 residues long. Trimming took 5 bases from V and 4 from J, leaving 21 bases between them. CDR1 and CDR2 from the germline V gene are SGHRS and YFSETQ. CDR3 coding DNA: TGCGCCAGCAGACCTACAGGGTCGGGGGGGGTCTATGGCTACACCTTC. As protein: CASRPTGSGGVYGYTF.

In regard to this clone: In the same sample, other DNA sequences code for this CDR3. The V gene is TRBV5-4, the J gene TRBJ2-7; 8 nucleotides align to TRBD2. After removal of 5 bases from V and 1 base from J, the junction contained 2 bases not matched to a gene. There are 13 residues in the CDR3. Germline values: CDR1 SGHNT, CDR2 YYREEE (reference sequence). In DNA, the CDR3 is TGTGCCAGCAGTCTAGCGGGTTCCTACGAGCAGTACTTC. Its protein is CASSLAGSYEQYF.

The chain recombines TRBV5-8 with TRBJ1-4; D is unresolved. Looked up from germline, CDR1 is SGHTS and CDR2 is YDEGEE. V gave up 1 base and J gave up 6 bases, with 13 bases separating them. The CDR3 covers 15 residues. CDR3 region: CASSLYVRVDEKLFF. The CDR3 bases are TGTGCCAGCAGCTTGTACGTGAGGGTAGATGAAAAACTGTTTTTT.

Regarding this clone: In the same sample, other DNA sequences code for this CDR3. J is TRBJ2-1 and V is TRBV5-1; D perhaps matches TRBD2 (5 bases). The CDR3 is 12 amino acids. From germline, CDR1 is SGHRS and CDR2 YFSETQ. The V end was cut by 2 bases, the J end by 6 bases, with 6 bases between. CDR3 residues: CASSLSGNEQFF. The CDR3, as DNA: TGCGCCAGCAGCTTAAGCGGCAATGAGCAGTTCTTC. The whole variable domain, filled in from reference TRBV5-1 and TRBJ2-1, reads KAGVTQTPRYLIKTRGQQVTLSCSPISGHRSVSWYQQTPGQGLQFLFEYFSETQRNKGNFPGRFSGRQFSNSRSEMNVSTLELGDSALYLCASSLSGNEQFFGPGTRLTVL.

The chain couples TRBV30 to TRBJ2-1; D is unclear. Germline V CDR1 and CDR2: GTSNPN, SVGIG (reference sequence). The CDR3 is 12 amino acids. Trimming pared 1 base from V and 13 bases from J, leaving 14 bases between. CDR3 sequence (DNA): TGTGCCTGGAGTGCAGATAAGGGTCCCCAGTTCTTC. Amino acid sequence: CAWSADKGPQFF.

In regard to this clone: At the DNA level, this CDR3 is encoded by other sequences in the same sample as well. The chain carries TRBV27 and TRBJ2-2; D remains unclear. The CDR3 spans 14 residues. Deletions cut 2 bases from V and 1 base from J, with 5 bases between. Germline V gene data show CDR1 as MNHEY and CDR2 as SMNVEV (reference sequence). The CDR3: CASSLRQNTGELFF. The CDR3 DNA follows: TGTGCCAGCAGTTTACGACAGAACACCGGGGAGCTGTTTTTT.

V is TRBV10-3 and J is TRBJ2-2; 9 bases fit TRBD1. The CDR3 contains 16 residues. Germline assignment: CDR1 ENHRY and CDR2 SYGVKD. Trimming removed 8 bases from V and 6 bases from J; junction bases left unmatched: 13. Here the CDR3 reads CAIAALTGGKAGELFF. CDR3 sequence (DNA): TGTGCCATCGCCGCGCTGACAGGGGGAAAGGCCGGGGAGCTGTTTTTT.

As to this clone: Other DNA sequences from this sample encode an identical CDR3 as well. V usage is TRBV5-1 and J usage is TRBJ1-4; D may be TRBD1 (6 bases). Trimming pared 0 bases from V and 5 bases from J, leaving 8 bases between. The CDR3 extends over 14 amino acids. Germline V lookup: CDR1 SGHRS, CDR2 YFSETQ. CDR3 sequence (DNA): TGCGCCAGCAGCTTGGTACAGGGAAATGAAAAACTGTTTTTT. Its translation is CASSLVQGNEKLFF.

The chain combines TRBV5-1 with TRBJ2-2; 7 nucleotides agree with TRBD1. V lost 2 bases and J lost 9; bases outside the gene matches: 4. From germline, CDR1 is SGHRS and CDR2 YFSETQ. This CDR3 has 13 residues. The CDR3 reads CASSLQGRRELFF. In DNA form, the CDR3 reads TGCGCCAGCAGCTTACAGGGGCGGAGGGAGCTGTTTTTT.